The present T cell receptor beta chain was sequenced within a study of OX40 agonist ivuxolimab in advanced cancers. Study-level information: Of the participants, approximately 44% had some prior anti-PD-1, anti-PD-L1 or anti-CTLA-4 therapy, which was allowed.

Germline CDR1 is MNHEY and CDR2 is SMNVEV (reference sequence). The CDR3 has 14 amino acids. V was pared by 4 bases and J by 2 bases, with 4 bases of the junction left unmatched. Using immunoSEQ multiplex PCR, the repertoire was profiled, and TCRdb retains in-frame clones only, with some absent. The profile covers roughly 40,000 clones, with 80% to 90% appearing a single time and about 4.3% taken by the ten largest. Findings and caveats of the study: Not determined was the antigen specificity of the expanded peripheral T cells. In the 0.1-3.0 mg/kg groups, partial responders showed among the lowest expansion.

Worth noting for this clone: The antigen remains unidentified.

The rearrangement joins TRBV27 to TRBJ2-5; 7 bases map to TRBD1. Sequences were derived from CD4+ or CD8+ T cells sorted from blood, sampled in a trial of the OX40 agonist ivuxolimab. This receptor was taken from an adult with an advanced solid tumor such as melanoma, head and neck, liver or kidney cancer. The DNA of the CDR3 is TGTGCCAGCAGTTGGGGGACAGCACAAGAGACCCAGTACTTC. Translated: CASSWGTAQETQYF.